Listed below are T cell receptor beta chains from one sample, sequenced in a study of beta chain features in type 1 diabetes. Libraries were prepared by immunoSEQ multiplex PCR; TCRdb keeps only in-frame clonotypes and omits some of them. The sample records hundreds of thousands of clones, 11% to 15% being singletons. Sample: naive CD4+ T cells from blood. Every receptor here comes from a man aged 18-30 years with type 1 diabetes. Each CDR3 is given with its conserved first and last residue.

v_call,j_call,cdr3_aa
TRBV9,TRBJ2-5,CASSVAWTGEETQYF
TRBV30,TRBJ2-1,CAWSGDAGNEQFF
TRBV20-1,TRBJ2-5,CSRHGVSLQYF
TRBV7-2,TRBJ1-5,CASSFEASNQPQHF
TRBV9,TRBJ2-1,CASSDTSGSYNEQFF
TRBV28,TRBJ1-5,CASRPGQDRQPQHF
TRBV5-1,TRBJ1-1,CATSRGRTTEAFF
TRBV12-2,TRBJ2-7,CASRSTTSTRYEQYF
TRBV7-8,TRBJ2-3,CASSSLSADTQYF
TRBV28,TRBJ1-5,CASTSGQGNQPQHF
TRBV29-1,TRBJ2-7,CSVLQQESSYEQYF
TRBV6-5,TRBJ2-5,CASNALAGDVGTQYF
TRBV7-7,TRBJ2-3,CASSLVTGQDTQYF
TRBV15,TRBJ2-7,CATSGGLTNEQYF
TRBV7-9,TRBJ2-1,CASSPGLAGGLSYNEQFF
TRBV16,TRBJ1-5,CASSPQNREGQPQHF
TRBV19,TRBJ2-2,CASRSAGNTGELFF
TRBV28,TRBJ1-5,CASTSLSFRGGRHQPQHF
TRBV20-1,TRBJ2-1,CSAPGGIEQFF
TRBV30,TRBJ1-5,CAWRLGAGGNQPQHF
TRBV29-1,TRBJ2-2,CSVPGLEVAGELFF
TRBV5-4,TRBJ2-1,CASSLDRARYNEQFF
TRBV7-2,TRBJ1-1,CASSSAGQGRTEAFF
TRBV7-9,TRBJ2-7,CASSLAQLDWQYF